The T cell receptor (beta chain) under discussion was sequenced for a study of blood T cell repertoires in COVID-19. Study-wide context: PBMCs, B-cell-depleted T cells, or T cells provided the cDNA or gDNA that made up the material.

Followed longitudinally, the Seattle patients had been enrolled during active infection. This clone was seen once. Germline CDR1 ENHRY, CDR2 SYGVKD. Trimming took off 3 bases at V and 5 bases at J, with 17 bases between the two ends. This CDR3 is 15 amino acids long. Sequencing was performed with immunoSEQ multiplex PCR; in TCRdb, only in-frame clones are kept and a portion is missing. The sample lists fewer than 45,000 clones, 74% occurring once. Sequencing was done on a sample of peripheral blood. The sequence was obtained from a man between 65 and 79 years old with COVID-19, enrolled during active disease. The chain combines TRBV10-3 with TRBJ2-7; tentative D call: TRBD1 (6 bases). For the CDR3, the DNA is TGTGCCATCAGTGATTTGGTGCGGCAGGGGAACGAGCAGTACTTC. It specifies CAISDLVRQGNEQYF.